A selection of T cell receptor beta chains follows, all from one sample in a study of Tregs in tolerant kidney transplant recipients. Clones were read by immunoSEQ multiplex PCR, and TCRdb kept only the in-frame ones, dropping some. Here the sample spans 15,000 to 20,000 clones, approximately 61% being singletons. For these TCRs, the target antigens are not known. Sequencing input: Tregs from blood cultured with allogeneic cells. The source of these receptors is a human donor in good health. Both conserved end residues are part of each CDR3. Fields, in order: V gene, clone size, CDR3 protein. Expanded clones get a size class; other rows say once, few or many, or leave the size out.

V gene: TRBV30
clone size: -
CDR3 protein: CAWSVGRVARRVYEQYF

V gene: TRBV6-5
clone size: -
CDR3 protein: CASSRQRRQETQYF

V gene: TRBV5-6
clone size: few
CDR3 protein: CASSPDGSSYGYTF

V gene: TRBV19
clone size: -
CDR3 protein: CASSMDREAFF

V gene: TRBV6-1
clone size: -
CDR3 protein: CASRLDSGNTIYF

V gene: TRBV15
clone size: -
CDR3 protein: CATRGRVPGAQYF

V gene: TRBV5-1
clone size: -
CDR3 protein: CASQTETENTEAFF

V gene: TRBV19
clone size: few
CDR3 protein: CASSSPGLAVREQYF

V gene: TRBV4-1
clone size: -
CDR3 protein: CASSLSGTGQTTQYF

V gene: TRBV7-9
clone size: few
CDR3 protein: CASSRGQADTDTQYF

V gene: TRBV30
clone size: -
CDR3 protein: CAWMGGHQETQYF

V gene: TRBV18
clone size: -
CDR3 protein: CASSPGRVSGANVLTF

V gene: TRBV7-8
clone size: -
CDR3 protein: CASSLKMGAGAEQYF

V gene: TRBV5-4
clone size: -
CDR3 protein: CASSLAGRVGKNIQYF

V gene: TRBV2
clone size: -
CDR3 protein: CASSRVRNTEAFF

V gene: TRBV4-1
clone size: -
CDR3 protein: CASRPRAHKGSTDTQYF

V gene: TRBV9
clone size: medium-sized
CDR3 protein: CASSTHPSRDNEQFF

V gene: TRBV4-1
clone size: -
CDR3 protein: CASRLWGQVVWTQYF

V gene: TRBV7-3
clone size: many
CDR3 protein: CASSLAGQNSPLHF

V gene: TRBV11-1
clone size: few
CDR3 protein: CASSSVLTGELFF

V gene: TRBV11-2
clone size: -
CDR3 protein: CASSLAGGDTQYF

V gene: TRBV7-3
clone size: medium-sized
CDR3 protein: CASSSNPGGEQYF

V gene: TRBV18
clone size: once
CDR3 protein: CASSLQLSGSYNSPLHF

V gene: TRBV7-2
clone size: -
CDR3 protein: CASSFASGLNTGELFF

V gene: TRBV6-5
clone size: -
CDR3 protein: CASSYSREGHGYTF

V gene: TRBV6-1
clone size: -
CDR3 protein: CASSATGTGMVQYF

V gene: TRBV4-3
clone size: -
CDR3 protein: CASSQVVRGSYEQYF

V gene: TRBV21-1
clone size: -
CDR3 protein: CASSKKRKRGGYEQYF

V gene: TRBV5-1
clone size: many
CDR3 protein: CASKSSRGNLAKNIQYF

V gene: TRBV18
clone size: once
CDR3 protein: CASSMTGKETQYF

V gene: TRBV15
clone size: -
CDR3 protein: CATSRGVLGGSGNTIYF

V gene: TRBV7-2
clone size: -
CDR3 protein: CASSPRGPTDTQYF

V gene: TRBV6-1
clone size: few
CDR3 protein: CASRRGPNTGELFF

V gene: TRBV6-6
clone size: -
CDR3 protein: CASSYLTGELFF

V gene: TRBV2
clone size: few
CDR3 protein: CASRAMLGVMQYF

V gene: TRBV14
clone size: few
CDR3 protein: CASSQVLAGGGTQYF

V gene: TRBV7-8
clone size: medium-sized
CDR3 protein: CASKPERGGREAFF